This passage covers 3 T cell receptor beta chains from one sample sequenced in a study of identifying expanded T cells in peripheral blood. TCRdb's copy holds only in-frame clones and misses some; the assay was immunoSEQ multiplex PCR. This table has about 130,000 clones, less than 90% appearing once. The sample consisted of blood. The source is a person aged 18 to 69 in good health.

This clone was recorded a few times. The chain has TRBV27 and TRBJ1-2, with 7 nucleotides matching TRBD1. Per the germline V gene, CDR1 is MNHEY and CDR2 is SMNVEV (reference sequence). This CDR3 region has 14 residues. Trimming cost V 5 bases and J 6 bases; bases outside gene matches: 9. CDR3 amino acids: CASSTNRGFDGYTF. Written as DNA, the CDR3 is TGTGCCAGCAGTACCAACAGGGGTTTCGATGGCTACACCTTC.

V and J are TRBV7-2 and TRBJ2-1; perhaps TRBD1 as D (6 bases). Per germline, CDR1 SGHTA and CDR2 FQGNSA. V lost 3 bases to trimming and J lost 7 bases, with 10 bases between them. This CDR3 spans 13 amino acids. The CDR3 DNA sequence: TGTGCCAGCAGCTTTAGGGGGAAAAATGAGCAGTTCTTC. It codes for CASSFRGKNEQFF. Filled out from reference TRBV7-2 and TRBJ2-1, the complete variable domain reads GAGVSQSPSNKVTEKGKDVELRCDPISGHTALYWYRQSLGQGLEFLIYFQGNSAPDKSGLPSDRFSAERTGGSVSTLTIQRTQQEDSAVYLCASSFRGKNEQFFGPGTRLTVL.

CDR3 region: CASSSLGETQYF. The DNA of the CDR3 is TGTGCCAGCAGTTCCTTGGGAGAGACCCAGTACTTC. The chain joins TRBV27 to TRBJ2-5; D gene uncertain. V dropped 4 bases and J dropped 4 bases, with 7 bases sitting between them. Germline assignment: CDR1 MNHEY and CDR2 SMNVEV (reference sequence). The CDR3 sequence is 12 residues long.